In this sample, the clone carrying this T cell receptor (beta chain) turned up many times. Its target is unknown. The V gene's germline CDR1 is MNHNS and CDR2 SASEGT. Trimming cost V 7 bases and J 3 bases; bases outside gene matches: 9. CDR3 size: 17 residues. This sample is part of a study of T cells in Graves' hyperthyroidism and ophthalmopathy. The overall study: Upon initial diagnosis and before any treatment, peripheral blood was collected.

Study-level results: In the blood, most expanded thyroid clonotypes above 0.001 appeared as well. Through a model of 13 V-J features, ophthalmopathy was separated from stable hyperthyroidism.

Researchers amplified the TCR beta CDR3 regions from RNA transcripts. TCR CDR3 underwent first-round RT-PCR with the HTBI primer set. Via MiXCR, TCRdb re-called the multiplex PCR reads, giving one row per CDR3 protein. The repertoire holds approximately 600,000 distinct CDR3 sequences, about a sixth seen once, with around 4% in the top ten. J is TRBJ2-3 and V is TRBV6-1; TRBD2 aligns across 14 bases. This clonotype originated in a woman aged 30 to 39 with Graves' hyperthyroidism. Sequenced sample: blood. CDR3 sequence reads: CASTLAGLAGATDTQYF. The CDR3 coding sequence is TGTGCCAGCACTTTAGCGGGACTAGCGGGAGCGACAGATACGCAGTATTTT.